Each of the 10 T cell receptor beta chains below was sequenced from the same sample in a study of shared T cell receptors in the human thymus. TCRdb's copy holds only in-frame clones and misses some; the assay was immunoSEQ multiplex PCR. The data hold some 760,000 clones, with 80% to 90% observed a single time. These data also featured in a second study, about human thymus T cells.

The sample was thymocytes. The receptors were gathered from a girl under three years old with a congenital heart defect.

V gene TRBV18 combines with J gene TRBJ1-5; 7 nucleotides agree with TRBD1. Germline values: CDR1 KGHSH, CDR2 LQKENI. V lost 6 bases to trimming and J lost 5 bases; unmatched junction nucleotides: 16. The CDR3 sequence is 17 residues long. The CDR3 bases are TGTGCCAGCTCGAAAAAACTGGAGACAGGGCTTTATCAGCCCCAGCATTTT. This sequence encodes CASSKKLETGLYQPQHF. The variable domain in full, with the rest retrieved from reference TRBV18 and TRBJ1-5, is NAGVMQNPRHLVRRRGQEARLRCSPMKGHSHVYWYRQLPEEGLKFMVYLQKENIIDESGMPKERFSAEFPKEGPSILRIQQVVRGDSAAYFCASSKKLETGLYQPQHFGDGTRLSIL.

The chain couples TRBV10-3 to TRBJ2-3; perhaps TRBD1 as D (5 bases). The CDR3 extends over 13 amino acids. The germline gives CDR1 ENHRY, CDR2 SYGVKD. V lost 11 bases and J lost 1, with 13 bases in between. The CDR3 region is CASLGVGTDTQYF. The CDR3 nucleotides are TGTGCCTCTTTAGGGGTCGGCACAGATACGCAGTATTTT.

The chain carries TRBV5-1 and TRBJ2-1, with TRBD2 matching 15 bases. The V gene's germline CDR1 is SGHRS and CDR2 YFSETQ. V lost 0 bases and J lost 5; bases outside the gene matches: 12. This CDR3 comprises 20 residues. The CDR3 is CASSLGRTSGGADTHNEQFF. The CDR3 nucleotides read TGCGCCAGCAGCTTGGGCAGGACTAGCGGGGGGGCGGACACACACAATGAGCAGTTCTTC.

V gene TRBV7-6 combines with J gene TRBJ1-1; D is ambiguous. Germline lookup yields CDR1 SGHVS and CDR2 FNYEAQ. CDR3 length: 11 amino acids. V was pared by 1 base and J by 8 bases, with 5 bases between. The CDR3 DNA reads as TGTGCCAGCAGCTTAGGAGGGGAAGCTTTCTTT. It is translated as CASSLGGEAFF.

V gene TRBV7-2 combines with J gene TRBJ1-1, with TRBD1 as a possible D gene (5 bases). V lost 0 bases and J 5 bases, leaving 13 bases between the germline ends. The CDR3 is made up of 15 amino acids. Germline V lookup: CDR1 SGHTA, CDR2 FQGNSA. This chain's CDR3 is CASSLAAAGRTEAFF. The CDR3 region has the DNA TGTGCCAGCAGCTTAGCCGCGGCAGGGCGAACTGAAGCTTTCTTT.

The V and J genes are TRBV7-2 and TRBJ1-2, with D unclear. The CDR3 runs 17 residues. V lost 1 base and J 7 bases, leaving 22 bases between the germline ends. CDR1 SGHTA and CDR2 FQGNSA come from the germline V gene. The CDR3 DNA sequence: TGTGCCAGCAGCTTAGGGGTTTTGGGCCCCCCATCTGTTGGCTACACCTTC. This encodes CASSLGVLGPPSVGYTF. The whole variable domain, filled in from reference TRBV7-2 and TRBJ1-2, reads GAGVSQSPSNKVTEKGKDVELRCDPISGHTALYWYRQSLGQGLEFLIYFQGNSAPDKSGLPSDRFSAERTGGSVSTLTIQRTQQEDSAVYLCASSLGVLGPPSVGYTFGSGTRLTVV.

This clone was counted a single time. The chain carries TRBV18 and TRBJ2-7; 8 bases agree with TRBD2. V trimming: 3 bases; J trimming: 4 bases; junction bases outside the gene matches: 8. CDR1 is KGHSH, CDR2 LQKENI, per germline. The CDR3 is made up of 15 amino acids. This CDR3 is CASSPLSGGEYEQYF. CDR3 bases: TGTGCCAGCTCACCGTTATCGGGGGGGGAGTACGAGCAGTACTTC.

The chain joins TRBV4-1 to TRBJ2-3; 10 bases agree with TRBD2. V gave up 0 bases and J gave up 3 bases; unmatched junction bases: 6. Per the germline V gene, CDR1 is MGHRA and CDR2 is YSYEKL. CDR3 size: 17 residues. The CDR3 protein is CASSQDLAGVGTDTQYF. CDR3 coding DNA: TGCGCCAGCAGCCAAGATCTAGCGGGGGTGGGTACAGATACGCAGTATTTT.

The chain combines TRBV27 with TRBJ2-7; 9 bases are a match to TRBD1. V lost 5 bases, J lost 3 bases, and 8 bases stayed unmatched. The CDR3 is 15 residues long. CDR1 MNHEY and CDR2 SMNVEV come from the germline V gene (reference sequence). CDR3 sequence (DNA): TGTGCCAGCAGTCTGGACAGGGGCGATTACTACGAGCAGTACTTC. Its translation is CASSLDRGDYYEQYF.

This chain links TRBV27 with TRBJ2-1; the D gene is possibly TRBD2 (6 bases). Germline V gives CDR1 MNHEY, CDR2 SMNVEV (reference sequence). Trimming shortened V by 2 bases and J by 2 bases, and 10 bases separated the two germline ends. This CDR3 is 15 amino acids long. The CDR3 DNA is TGTGCCAGCAGTTTAAGGCGGGGAGCCTACAATGAGCAGTTCTTC. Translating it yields CASSLRRGAYNEQFF.